The 8 T cell receptor beta chains below were found in one sample sequenced in a study of shared clonotypes between healthy human individuals. Repertoires were generated with immunoSEQ multiplex PCR, while TCRdb's copy carries only in-frame clones and drops some. Among 300,000 to 350,000 clones listed, roughly 80% were seen once. Sequencing was performed on memory CD4+ T cells sorted from blood. Documented subset: CD45RA-negative fraction. These TCRs come from a man younger than 40 in good health.

The chain carries TRBV7-9 and TRBJ1-2; 9 nucleotides agree with TRBD1. This CDR3 comprises 13 residues. J lost 8 bases, V lost 5 bases, and 6 bases had no gene match. Germline V gene sequence: CDR1 SEHNR, CDR2 FQNEAQ (reference sequence). The DNA for the CDR3 is TGTGCCAGCAGCCCCGGGACAGGGTGGGGCTACACCTTC. It codes for CASSPGTGWGYTF.

This clone appeared a few times. The chain joins TRBV7-9 to TRBJ2-3, with TRBD1 matching over 8 bases. This CDR3 is 16 amino acids long. V shed 0 bases and J 2 bases; nucleotides not matched to a gene: 4. Germline CDR1 reads SEHNR; CDR2 reads FQNEAQ (reference sequence). CDR3 coding DNA: TGTGCCAGCAGCTTAGCCGGGACAGGAGCCACAGATACGCAGTATTTT. Translating it yields CASSLAGTGATDTQYF.

The chain combines TRBV5-1 with TRBJ2-1; no firm D call. The ends were cut back, 2 bases at V and 8 bases at J, with 5 bases in the middle. The length of the CDR3 is 11 residues. Germline CDR1 SGHRS, CDR2 YFSETQ. The CDR3 DNA follows: TGCGCCAGCAGCTTTAGGGATGAGCAGTTCTTC. It codes for CASSFRDEQFF.

The rearrangement links TRBV27 to TRBJ2-1; 7 nucleotides align to TRBD1. There are 15 residues in the CDR3. Germline V gives CDR1 MNHEY, CDR2 SMNVEV (reference sequence). With 2 bases clipped from V and 7 bases from J, the junction kept 8 bases outside the gene matches. CDR3 in DNA: TGTGCCAGCAGTTTACGGGCCTCACAGGGGAATGAGCAGTTCTTC. Protein: CASSLRASQGNEQFF.

The CDR3 bases are TGTGCCAGCAGTGCAAGAGGGACAGTTGATGGCTACACCTTC. As protein: CASSARGTVDGYTF. J is TRBJ1-2 and V is TRBV6-1; 7 bases map to TRBD1. CDR1 is MNHNS and CDR2 is SASEGT in the germline V gene. The ends lost 4 bases at V and 6 bases at J; junction bases unmatched: 8. The CDR3 contains 14 residues.

The rearrangement links TRBV18 to TRBJ1-5; TRBD1 matches at 8 bases. The germline V gene has CDR1 KGHSH and CDR2 LQKENI. V dropped 3 bases and J dropped 0; count of bases not matched to a gene: 7. This CDR3 contains 17 residues. For the CDR3, the DNA is TGTGCCAGCTCACCCTTCGGCAGGGGGCATAGCAATCAGCCCCAGCATTTT. Its translation is CASSPFGRGHSNQPQHF.

The chain links TRBV6-1 to TRBJ1-1, with D possibly matching TRBD1 (5 bases). CDR1 and CDR2 from the germline V gene are MNHNS and SASEGT. V was shortened by 7 bases and J by 5 bases, with 14 bases between the two germline ends. The CDR3 loop spans 13 amino acids. The CDR3 DNA sequence: TGTGCCAGCACTAGCAGGGTTGCGACTGAAGCTTTCTTT. Protein product: CASTSRVATEAFF.

This clone occurred a few times. The rearrangement links TRBV20-1 to TRBJ2-3; D is undetermined. There are 9 residues in the CDR3. The V gene's germline CDR1 is DFQATT and CDR2 SNEGSKA (reference sequence). CDR3 amino acids: CRGSDTQYF. CDR3 DNA sequence: TGCAGGGGCTCAGATACGCAGTATTTT.